This T cell receptor (beta chain) was captured in a study of blood T cell repertoires in COVID-19. Looking at the study overall: Some COVID-19 samples were acute and others convalescent; all came from the United States, Italy and Spain. Nucleic acid was either cDNA or gDNA, and it came from T cells, B-cell-depleted T cells, or PBMCs.

Germline V lookup: CDR1 SGHVS, CDR2 FQNEAQ. This CDR3 has 17 residues. V was shortened by 3 bases and J by 1 base, with 13 bases between the two germline ends. Per the study methods: Nucleated cell counts were estimated from reference gene primer amplification. Clones were read by immunoSEQ multiplex PCR, and TCRdb kept only the in-frame ones, dropping some. V and J calls and clone size are copied from that table; D and trimming were computed from the DNA. The data hold about 190,000 clones, with around 78% observed a single time. The receptor comes from a woman older than 75 with active or convalescent COVID-19. V is TRBV7-8 and J is TRBJ2-6; D is unclear. Source material: peripheral blood. The CDR3 loop is CASSFQIRVSGANVLTF. The CDR3 coding sequence is TGTGCCAGCAGCTTTCAGATTCGGGTTTCTGGGGCCAACGTCCTGACTTTC.